This T cell receptor beta chain was identified in a study of blood T cell repertoires in COVID-19. About the research overall: The United States, Italy and Spain supplied acute and convalescent COVID-19 samples. The cDNA or gDNA used as material had been derived from T cells, B-cell-depleted T cells, or PBMCs.

Generated by immunoSEQ multiplex PCR, the TCRdb table keeps only in-frame clones and is missing some. The profile shows about 210,000 clones, 81% of them singletons. The CDR3 is made up of 14 amino acids. Enrollees, roughly 18 to 90 years old, lived in 24 US areas. Participants reported their clinical history, and cohort assignment relied on those reports. The sequence was collected from a woman in her forties or fifties with acute COVID-19. Material for sequencing was PBMCs or T cells enriched from blood (not recorded which). V and J are TRBV21-1 and TRBJ2-1; the DNA was not compared with TRBD1, the D call given in the table. TRBV21-1 represents a pseudogene. The CDR3 region has the DNA TGTGCCAGCAGCAAAGGGACAGGCTACAATGAGCAGTTCTTC. Amino acids: CASSKGTGYNEQFF.